A single sample gave rise to the 11 T cell receptor beta chains below, sequenced in a study of beta chain features in type 1 diabetes. Investigators reverse transcribed all isolated RNA, so they sequenced expressed TCRB transcripts. Clones were read by immunoSEQ multiplex PCR, and TCRdb kept only the in-frame ones, dropping some. The sample includes 300,000 to 350,000 clones, approximately 8% of them seen just once. The sample was central memory CD4+ T cells from blood. The receptor source for this set is a woman between 18 and 29 years old in good health.

Remarks on this clone: A far bigger clonotype differs at one base, so this is likely a read error. The V call is TRBV13, the J call TRBJ1-1; no clear D gene. The CDR3 runs 11 residues. Germline V CDR1 and CDR2: PRHDT, FYEKMQ (reference sequence). Trimming removed 5 bases from V and 1 base from J, with 2 bases in between. This chain's CDR3 is CASSKNTEAFF. The DNA of the CDR3 is TGTGCCAGCAGCAAGAACACTGAAGCTTTCTTT.

In nucleotides, the CDR3 is TGTGCCAGCAGCTCGACTAGCGGGAGGGCTGTAAACGAGCAGTACTTC. Amino acid sequence: CASSSTSGRAVNEQYF. The chain combines TRBV7-9 with TRBJ2-7; 14 bases align to TRBD2. The V and J ends lost 4 bases and 5 bases, in that order; junction bases with no gene match: 7. The CDR3 spans 16 residues. Germline V gives CDR1 SEHNR, CDR2 FQNEAQ (reference sequence).

This clone occurred a few times. The chain recombines TRBV6-5 with TRBJ2-7; a weak D match, TRBD2 (5 bases). Germline-derived CDR1 and CDR2 are MNHEY and SVGAGI. V lost 2 bases and J 2 bases, leaving 13 bases between the germline ends. This CDR3 contains 15 residues. The CDR3 coding sequence is TGTGCCAGCAGTTACGAGGGCAGTCCGGCCTACGAGCAGTACTTC. Its protein product is CASSYEGSPAYEQYF.

This rearrangement joins TRBV10-2 to TRBJ2-6; D unclear. Trimming removed 8 bases from V and 2 bases from J, with 7 bases in between. CDR1 is WSHSY, CDR2 SAAADI, per germline. The CDR3 has 13 amino acids. The CDR3 DNA follows: TGCGCCAGCGCCGTTGCTGGGGCCAACGTCCTGACTTTC. Translation: CASAVAGANVLTF.

This chain links TRBV9 with TRBJ1-1; D remains ambiguous. The length of the CDR3 is 14 residues. Between the trimmed V and J ends, which lost 0 bases and 1 base, there was a span of 7 bases. From germline, CDR1 is SGDLS and CDR2 YYNGEE. The CDR3 DNA reads as TGTGCCAGCAGCGTAGGACACTGGAACACTGAAGCTTTCTTT. As protein: CASSVGHWNTEAFF.

This clone was counted between two and nine times. The chain is built from TRBV29-1 and TRBJ2-1; 14 bases map to TRBD2. CDR1 and CDR2 from the germline V gene are SQVTM and ANQGSEA. The CDR3 length is 17 residues. The V and J ends lost 4 bases and 0 bases, in that order; junction bases with no gene match: 5. The CDR3: CSVAGLAGVSSYNEQFF. In DNA, the CDR3 is TGCAGCGTTGCGGGACTAGCGGGAGTCAGCTCCTACAATGAGCAGTTCTTC.

The V gene is TRBV27, the J gene TRBJ2-7; 13 bases are a match to TRBD2. CDR3 length: 18 residues. J gave up 6 bases and V 2 bases, and 13 bases lay outside the gene matches. Germline CDR1 MNHEY, CDR2 SMNVEV (reference sequence). CDR3 sequence reads: CASSLIGRTSGRAAEQYF. The DNA of the CDR3 is TGTGCCAGCAGTTTAATCGGTCGAACTAGCGGGAGGGCCGCCGAGCAGTACTTC.

CDR3 loop: CASSLAPSADTQYF. The DNA for the CDR3 is TGTGCCAGCAGCTTAGCGCCATCGGCAGATACGCAGTATTTT. The rearrangement joins TRBV7-3 to TRBJ2-3; no clear D. The CDR3 is 14 amino acids. Per the germline V gene, CDR1 is SGHTA and CDR2 is FQGTGA. Trimming pared 2 bases from V and 4 bases from J, leaving 10 bases between. Based on the CDR3 plus reference TRBV7-3 and TRBJ2-3, the full variable domain is GAGVSQTPSNKVTEKGKYVELRCDPISGHTALYWYRQSLGQGPEFLIYFQGTGAADDSGLPNDRFFAVRPEGSVSTLKIQRTERGDSAVYLCASSLAPSADTQYFGPGTRLTVL.

The chain couples TRBV5-4 to TRBJ2-7, with TRBD1 matching 7 bases. Germline CDR1 SGHNT, CDR2 YYREEE (reference sequence). CDR3 length: 14 amino acids. V lost 2 bases and J lost 3; bases outside the gene matches: 5. Here the CDR3 reads CASSLVQGNYEQYF. The DNA for the CDR3 is TGTGCCAGCAGCTTAGTACAGGGGAACTACGAGCAGTACTTC.

The rearrangement uses TRBV5-1 and TRBJ2-3, with D possibly matching TRBD1 (5 bases). This CDR3 comprises 13 residues. V was pared by 6 bases and J by 2 bases, with 10 bases between. CDR1 and CDR2 from the germline V gene are SGHRS and YFSETQ. CDR3 DNA: TGCGCCAGCACCACAGGAGACACAGATACGCAGTATTTT. This gives the protein CASTTGDTDTQYF.

The chain is built from TRBV7-2 and TRBJ1-3, with a weak D call TRBD1 (6 bases). V was pared by 3 bases and J by 1 base, with 10 bases between. There are 15 residues in the CDR3. In germline, CDR1 is SGHTA, CDR2 FQGNSA. CDR3 loop: CASSFQGLSGNTIYF. In DNA, the CDR3 is TGTGCCAGCAGCTTTCAGGGGTTGTCTGGAAACACCATATATTTT.